A selection of T cell receptor beta chains follows, all from one sample in a study of T-cell reconstitution after alpha-beta-depleted transplantation in children. In TCRdb, the PCR reads were re-called with MiXCR into one record per CDR3 protein. The sample carries about 490,000 distinct CDR3 sequences, approximately 10% recorded once. Sequencing was performed on PBMCs, taken before TCRalphabeta/CD19-depleted stem cell transplant. The receptors were sampled from a child younger than 10 with inherited bone marrow failure, due to receive a stem cell transplant. Both conserved end residues are part of each CDR3. Each record gives: D gene, clone size, J gene, V gene, CDR3 protein, CDR3 DNA. D genes are given only for firm matches. Clone size appears in some rows only: once, few, many, or a class for an expanded clone.

d_gene: TRBD1
abundance: few
j_gene: TRBJ1-3
v_gene: TRBV18
CDR3aa: CASSPFTGGEDLGNTIYF
CDR3nt: TGTGCCAGCTCACCGTTCACAGGGGGCGAGGATCTTGGAAACACCATATATTTT

d_gene: TRBD2
abundance: -
j_gene: TRBJ2-7
v_gene: TRBV20-1
CDR3aa: CSAREASGSNEQYF
CDR3nt: TGCAGTGCTAGAGAGGCTAGCGGGAGCAACGAGCAGTACTTC

d_gene: -
abundance: many
j_gene: TRBJ2-7
v_gene: TRBV12-3/TRBV12-4
CDR3aa: CASSFGTPYEQYF
CDR3nt: TGTGCCAGCAGTTTTGGGACACCATACGAGCAGTACTTC

d_gene: TRBD1
abundance: few
j_gene: TRBJ2-1
v_gene: TRBV15
CDR3aa: CATSREEGTGYNEQFF
CDR3nt: TGTGCCACCAGCAGAGAAGAGGGGACAGGATACAATGAGCAGTTCTTC

d_gene: -
abundance: many
j_gene: TRBJ2-2
v_gene: TRBV20-1
CDR3aa: CSARGAGRGRSLPGELFF
CDR3nt: TGCAGTGCTAGAGGGGCGGGAAGGGGGCGCAGTCTTCCCGGGGAGCTGTTTTTT

d_gene: -
abundance: many
j_gene: TRBJ2-3
v_gene: TRBV20-1
CDR3aa: CSALRSTSTDTQYF
CDR3nt: TGCAGTGCTCTTCGATCCACCAGCACAGATACGCAGTATTTT

d_gene: -
abundance: many
j_gene: TRBJ1-2
v_gene: TRBV24-1
CDR3aa: CATSDLGSYGYTF
CDR3nt: TGTGCCACCAGTGATCTCGGTAGCTATGGCTACACCTTC

d_gene: TRBD2
abundance: -
j_gene: TRBJ2-1
v_gene: TRBV10-2
CDR3aa: CASTSGGYEQFF
CDR3nt: TGCGCCAGCACCAGCGGGGGGTATGAGCAGTTCTTC

d_gene: TRBD2
abundance: -
j_gene: TRBJ2-5
v_gene: TRBV7-2
CDR3aa: CASSLNPSSGPFGTQYF
CDR3nt: TGTGCCAGCAGTCTAAATCCATCTAGCGGGCCCTTCGGTACCCAGTACTTC

d_gene: -
abundance: -
j_gene: TRBJ2-1
v_gene: TRBV4-2
CDR3aa: CASSLFIAPSSYNEQFF
CDR3nt: TGTGCCAGCAGCCTCTTCATAGCCCCTAGCTCCTACAATGAGCAGTTCTTC

d_gene: -
abundance: many
j_gene: TRBJ1-2
v_gene: TRBV15
CDR3aa: CATSSPWRGGGYTF
CDR3nt: TGTGCCACCAGCAGCCCCTGGCGGGGGGGTGGCTACACCTTC

d_gene: TRBD2
abundance: many
j_gene: TRBJ2-1
v_gene: TRBV11-2
CDR3aa: CASSPGSGFYNEQFF
CDR3nt: TGTGCCAGCAGCCCTGGTAGCGGGTTCTACAATGAGCAGTTCTTC

d_gene: -
abundance: many
j_gene: TRBJ1-2
v_gene: TRBV18
CDR3aa: CASSSGRGGYGYTF
CDR3nt: TGTGCCAGCTCCTCAGGAAGGGGAGGATATGGCTACACCTTC

d_gene: TRBD2
abundance: -
j_gene: TRBJ2-3
v_gene: TRBV7-9
CDR3aa: CASSLGSGTALSQYF
CDR3nt: TGTGCCAGCAGCTTAGGCAGCGGGACGGCCCTTTCGCAGTATTTT